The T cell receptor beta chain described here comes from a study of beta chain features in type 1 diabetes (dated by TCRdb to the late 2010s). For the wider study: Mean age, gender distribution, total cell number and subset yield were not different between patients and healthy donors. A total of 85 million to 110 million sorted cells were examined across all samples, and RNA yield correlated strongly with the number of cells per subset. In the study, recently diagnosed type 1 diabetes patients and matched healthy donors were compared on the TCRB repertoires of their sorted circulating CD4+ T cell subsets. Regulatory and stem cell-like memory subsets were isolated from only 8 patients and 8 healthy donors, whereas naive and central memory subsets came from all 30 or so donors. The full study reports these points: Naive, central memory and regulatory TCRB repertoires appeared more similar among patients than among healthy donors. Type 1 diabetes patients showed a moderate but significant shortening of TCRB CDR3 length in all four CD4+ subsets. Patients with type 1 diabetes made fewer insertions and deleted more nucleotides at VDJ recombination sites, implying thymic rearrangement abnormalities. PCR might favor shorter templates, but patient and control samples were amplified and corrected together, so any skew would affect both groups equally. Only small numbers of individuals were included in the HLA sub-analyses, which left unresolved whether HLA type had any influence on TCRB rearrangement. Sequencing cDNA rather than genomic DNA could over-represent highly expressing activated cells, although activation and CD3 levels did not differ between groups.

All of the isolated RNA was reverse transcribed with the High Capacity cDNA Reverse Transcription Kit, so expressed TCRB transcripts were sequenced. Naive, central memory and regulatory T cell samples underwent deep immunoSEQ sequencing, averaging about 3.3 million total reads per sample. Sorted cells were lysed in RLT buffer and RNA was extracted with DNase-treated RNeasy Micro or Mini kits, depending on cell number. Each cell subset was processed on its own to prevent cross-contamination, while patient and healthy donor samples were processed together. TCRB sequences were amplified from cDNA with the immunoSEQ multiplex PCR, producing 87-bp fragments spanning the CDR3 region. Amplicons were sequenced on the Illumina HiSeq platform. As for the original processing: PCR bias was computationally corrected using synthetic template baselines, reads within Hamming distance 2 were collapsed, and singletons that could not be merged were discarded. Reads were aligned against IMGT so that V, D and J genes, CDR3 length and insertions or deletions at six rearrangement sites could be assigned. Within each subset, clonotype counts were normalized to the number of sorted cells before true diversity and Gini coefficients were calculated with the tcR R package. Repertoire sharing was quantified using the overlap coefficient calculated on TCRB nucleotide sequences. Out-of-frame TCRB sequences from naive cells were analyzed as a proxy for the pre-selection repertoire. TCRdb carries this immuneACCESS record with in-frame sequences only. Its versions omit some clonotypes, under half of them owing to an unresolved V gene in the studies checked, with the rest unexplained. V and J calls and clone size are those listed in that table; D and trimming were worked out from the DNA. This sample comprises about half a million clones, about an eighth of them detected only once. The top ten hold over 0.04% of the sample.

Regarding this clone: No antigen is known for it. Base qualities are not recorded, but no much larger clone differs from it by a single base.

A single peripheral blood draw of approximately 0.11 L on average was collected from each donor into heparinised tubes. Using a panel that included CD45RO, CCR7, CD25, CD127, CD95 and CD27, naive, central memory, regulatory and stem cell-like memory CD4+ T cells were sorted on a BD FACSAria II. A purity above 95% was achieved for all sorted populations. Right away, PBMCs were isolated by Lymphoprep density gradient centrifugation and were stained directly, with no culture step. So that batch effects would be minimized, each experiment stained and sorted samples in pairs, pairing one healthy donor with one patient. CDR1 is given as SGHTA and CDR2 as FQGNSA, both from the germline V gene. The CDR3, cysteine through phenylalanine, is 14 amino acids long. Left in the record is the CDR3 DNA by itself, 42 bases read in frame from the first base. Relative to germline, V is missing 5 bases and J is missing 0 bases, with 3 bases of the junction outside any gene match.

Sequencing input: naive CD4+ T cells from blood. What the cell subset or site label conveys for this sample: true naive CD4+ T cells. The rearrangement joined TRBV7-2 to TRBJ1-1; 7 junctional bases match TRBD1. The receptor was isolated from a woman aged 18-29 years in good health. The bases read TGTGCCAGCAGCCCGGGACAGCTGAACACTGAAGCTTTCTTT. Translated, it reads CASSPGQLNTEAFF.